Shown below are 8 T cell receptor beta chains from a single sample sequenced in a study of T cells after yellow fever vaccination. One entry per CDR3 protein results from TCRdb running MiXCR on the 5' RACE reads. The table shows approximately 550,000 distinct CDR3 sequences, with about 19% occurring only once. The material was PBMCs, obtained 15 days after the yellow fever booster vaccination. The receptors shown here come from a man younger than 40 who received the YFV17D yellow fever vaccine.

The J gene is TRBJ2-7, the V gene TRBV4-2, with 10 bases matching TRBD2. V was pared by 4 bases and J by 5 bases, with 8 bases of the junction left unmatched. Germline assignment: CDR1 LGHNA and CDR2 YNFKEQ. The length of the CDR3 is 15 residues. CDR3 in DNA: TGTGCCAGCAGCCTCGAGCGGGAGGGCCCCCACGAGCAGTACTTC. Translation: CASSLEREGPHEQYF.

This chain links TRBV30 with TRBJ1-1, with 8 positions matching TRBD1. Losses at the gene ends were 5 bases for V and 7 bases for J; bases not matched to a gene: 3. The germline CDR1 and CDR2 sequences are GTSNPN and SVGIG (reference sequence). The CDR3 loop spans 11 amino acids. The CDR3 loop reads CAWGQGIEAFF. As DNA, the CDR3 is TGTGCCTGGGGACAGGGCATTGAAGCTTTCTTT.

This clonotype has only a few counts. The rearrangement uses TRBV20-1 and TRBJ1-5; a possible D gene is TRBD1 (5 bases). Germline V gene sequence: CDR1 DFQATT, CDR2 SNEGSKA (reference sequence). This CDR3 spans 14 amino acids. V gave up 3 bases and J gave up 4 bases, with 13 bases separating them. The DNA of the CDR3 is TGCAGTGCTAGGTTCGGACACCGAAATCAGCCCCAGCATTTT. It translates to CSARFGHRNQPQHF.

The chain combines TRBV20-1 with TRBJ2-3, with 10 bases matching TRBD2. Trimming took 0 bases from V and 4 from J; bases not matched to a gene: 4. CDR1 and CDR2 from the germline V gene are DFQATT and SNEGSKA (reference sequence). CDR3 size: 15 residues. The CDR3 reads CSARDWLAGADTQYF. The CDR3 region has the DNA TGCAGTGCTAGAGATTGGCTAGCGGGAGCAGATACGCAGTATTTT.

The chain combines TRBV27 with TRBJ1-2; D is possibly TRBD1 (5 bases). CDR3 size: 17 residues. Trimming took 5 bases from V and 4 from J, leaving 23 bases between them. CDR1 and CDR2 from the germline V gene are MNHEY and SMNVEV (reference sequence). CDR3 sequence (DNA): TGTGCCAGCAGTCGTAACAACCTCGGAGGGCAGGGCTATGGCTACACCTTC. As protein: CASSRNNLGGQGYGYTF.

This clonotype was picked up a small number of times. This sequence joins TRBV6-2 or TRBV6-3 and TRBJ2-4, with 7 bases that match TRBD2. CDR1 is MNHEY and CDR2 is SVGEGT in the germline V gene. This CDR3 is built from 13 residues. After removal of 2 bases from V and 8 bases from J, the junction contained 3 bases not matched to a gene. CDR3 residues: CASSYERGDIQYF. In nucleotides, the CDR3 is TGTGCCAGCAGTTACGAGCGGGGAGACATTCAGTACTTC.

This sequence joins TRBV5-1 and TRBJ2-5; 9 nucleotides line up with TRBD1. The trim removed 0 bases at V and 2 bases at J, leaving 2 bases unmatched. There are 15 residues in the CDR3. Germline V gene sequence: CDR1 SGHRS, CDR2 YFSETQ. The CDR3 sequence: CASSLGDREQETQYF. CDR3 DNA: TGCGCCAGCAGCTTGGGGGACAGGGAGCAAGAGACCCAGTACTTC.

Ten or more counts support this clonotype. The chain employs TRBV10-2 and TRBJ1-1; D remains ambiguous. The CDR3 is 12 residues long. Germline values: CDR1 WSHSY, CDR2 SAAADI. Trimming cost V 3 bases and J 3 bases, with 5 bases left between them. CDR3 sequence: CASSDEYTEAFF. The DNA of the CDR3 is TGCGCCAGCAGTGACGAGTACACTGAAGCTTTCTTT.